The T cell receptor (beta chain) under discussion was sequenced for a study of read filtering for tumor transcriptome and immune sequencing. This clonotype was detected ten times or more. The library was built from about 400 ng RNA with molecular barcoded adaptors for alpha/delta and beta/gamma chains. From the reads, TCRdb called clonotypes with MiXCR, one entry per CDR3 protein. The table lists roughly 90,000 distinct CDR3 sequences, 20% to 25% of them singletons. V was shortened by 8 bases and J by 0 bases, with 9 bases between the two germline ends. The CDR3 sequence is 13 residues long. Germline V gives CDR1 MDHEN, CDR2 SYDVKM.

The chain carries TRBV28 and TRBJ2-3; D might be TRBD1 (6 bases). The source is a donor aged 40 or over with multiple myeloma. The specimen sequenced was a population of CD138-negative cells sorted from bone marrow. DNA for the CDR3: TGTGCCAGCGGGGGCAGAAGCACAGATACGCAGTATTTT. It is translated as CASGGRSTDTQYF.